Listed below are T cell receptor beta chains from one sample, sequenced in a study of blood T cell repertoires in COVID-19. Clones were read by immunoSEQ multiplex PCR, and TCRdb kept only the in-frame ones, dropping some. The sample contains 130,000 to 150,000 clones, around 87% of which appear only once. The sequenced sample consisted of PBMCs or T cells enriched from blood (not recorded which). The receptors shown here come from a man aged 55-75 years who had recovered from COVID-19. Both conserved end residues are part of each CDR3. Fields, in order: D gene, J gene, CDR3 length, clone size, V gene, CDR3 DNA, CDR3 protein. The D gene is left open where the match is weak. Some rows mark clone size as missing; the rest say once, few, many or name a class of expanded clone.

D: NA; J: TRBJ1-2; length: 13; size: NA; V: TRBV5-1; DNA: TGCGCCAGCAGCTTACATACAAACTATGGCTACACCTTC; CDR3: CASSLHTNYGYTF
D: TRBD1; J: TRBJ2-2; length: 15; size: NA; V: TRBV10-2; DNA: TGCGCCAGCAGACAGGGGCCCTCAAACACCGGGGAGCTGTTTTTT; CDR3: CASRQGPSNTGELFF
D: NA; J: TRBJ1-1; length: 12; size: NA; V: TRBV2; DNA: TGTGCCAGCACCTTCGGAGGACCTGAAGCTTTCTTT; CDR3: CASTFGGPEAFF
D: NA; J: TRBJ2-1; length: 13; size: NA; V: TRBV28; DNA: TGTGCCAGCAGTGGCGTACAGGGCGATGAGCAGTTCTTC; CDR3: CASSGVQGDEQFF
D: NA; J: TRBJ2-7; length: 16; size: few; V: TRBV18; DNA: TGTGCCAGCTCACCCGATAGGGGAAGCTATAACTACGAGCAGTACTTC; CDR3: CASSPDRGSYNYEQYF
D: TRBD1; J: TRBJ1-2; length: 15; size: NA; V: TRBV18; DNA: TGTGCCAGCTCACCGCGGGGACAGGGATCCTATGGCTACACCTTC; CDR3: CASSPRGQGSYGYTF
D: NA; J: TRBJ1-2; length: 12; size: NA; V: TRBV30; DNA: TGTGCCTGGGCCTTATCGAACTATGGCTACACCTTC; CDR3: CAWALSNYGYTF
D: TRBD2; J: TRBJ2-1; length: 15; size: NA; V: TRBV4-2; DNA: TGTGCCAGCAGCCAAACTAGCGGGGGGCACAATGAGCAGTTCTTC; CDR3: CASSQTSGGHNEQFF
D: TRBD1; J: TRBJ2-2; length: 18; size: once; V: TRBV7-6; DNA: TGTGCCAGCAGCACCCTCCGTCAGGGGGCAACGAACACCGGGGAGCTGTTTTTT; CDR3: CASSTLRQGATNTGELFF
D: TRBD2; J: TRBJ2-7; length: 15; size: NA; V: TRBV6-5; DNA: TGTGCCAGCAGGAGGGAGGGACTAGCAACCCACGAGCAGTACTTC; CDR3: CASRREGLATHEQYF
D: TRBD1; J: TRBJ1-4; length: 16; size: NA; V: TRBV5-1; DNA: TGCGCCAGCAGCCCGGGGACAGGGGAACGAGGGAACGAACTGTTTTTT; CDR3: CASSPGTGERGNELFF
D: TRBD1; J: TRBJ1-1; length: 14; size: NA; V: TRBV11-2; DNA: TGTGCCAGCAGCAGGGACAGGGTGAACACTGAAGCTTTCTTT; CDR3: CASSRDRVNTEAFF
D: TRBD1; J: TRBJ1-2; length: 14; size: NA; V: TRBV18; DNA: TGTGCCAGCTCACTGAGACAGGGGATCTATGGCTACACCTTC; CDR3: CASSLRQGIYGYTF
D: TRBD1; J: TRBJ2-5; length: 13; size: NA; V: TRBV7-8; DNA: TGTGCCAGCAGCGTTGACAGGGAAGAGACCCAGTACTTC; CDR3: CASSVDREETQYF
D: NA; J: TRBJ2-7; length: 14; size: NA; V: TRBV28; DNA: TGTGCCAGCAGTTCCCGACAGCCATTGGACGAGCAGTACTTC; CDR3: CASSSRQPLDEQYF